What follows are 28 T cell receptor beta chains derived from one specimen sequenced in a study of T and B cells in COVID-19 patients. TRB rearrangements were amplified by multiplex PCR with BIOMED2 TRB-A/B primers. TCRdb independently ran MiXCR on the multiplex PCR reads; one entry per CDR3 protein. Altogether some 11,000 distinct CDR3 sequences are present, around 31% being singletons, with the ten largest covering approximately 15%. Each TRB amplification used roughly 240-550 ng of genomic DNA from blood. Sequenced: blood. Source of these receptors: a human donor with active COVID-19.

This clonotype is medium-sized in the sample. This chain joins TRBV6-5 and TRBJ2-3, with a weak D call TRBD2 (5 bases). Between the trimmed V and J ends, which lost 2 bases and 2 bases, there was a span of 5 bases. The germline CDR1 and CDR2 sequences are MNHEY and SVGAGI. The CDR3 contains 13 residues. This CDR3 is CASSYDYTDTQYF. Here the CDR3 DNA reads TGTGCCAGCAGTTACGACTACACAGATACGCAGTATTTT.

In this sample, this clonotype turned up a few times. The V and J genes are TRBV7-2 and TRBJ1-2; 7 nucleotides align to TRBD1. This CDR3 is 15 amino acids long. V lost 1 base to trimming and J lost 10 bases; unmatched junction nucleotides: 12. CDR1 SGHTA and CDR2 FQGNSA come from the germline V gene. Here the CDR3 reads CASSLVSLGTANYTF. The CDR3 DNA is TGTGCCAGCAGCTTAGTCTCCCTTGGGACAGCTAACTACACCTTC.

The chain is built from TRBV18 and TRBJ2-7; tentatively, D is TRBD1 or TRBD2 (5 bases each). The germline gives CDR1 KGHSH, CDR2 LQKENI. The length of the CDR3 is 15 residues. V was trimmed by 6 bases and J by 0 bases, leaving 15 bases between them. CDR3 residues: CASSRGRWFSYEQYF. The CDR3 nucleotides read TGTGCCAGCTCCCGGGGACGCTGGTTCTCCTACGAGCAGTACTTC. The full variable domain, in which reference TRBV18 and TRBJ2-7 provide the parts outside the CDR3, is NAGVMQNPRHLVRRRGQEARLRCSPMKGHSHVYWYRQLPEEGLKFMVYLQKENIIDESGMPKERFSAEFPKEGPSILRIQQVVRGDSAAYFCASSRGRWFSYEQYFGPGTRLTVT.

The V and J genes are TRBV30 and TRBJ1-1, with a tentative D call TRBD1 (6 bases). V was clipped by 1 base and J by 6 bases, with 15 bases between them. Germline loops: CDR1 GTSNPN, CDR2 SVGIG (reference sequence). The CDR3 loop spans 14 amino acids. The CDR3 DNA reads TGTGCCTGGAGTGGGGGGAGGGGGTGGGCTGAAGCTTTCTTT. Translation gives CAWSGGRGWAEAFF.

The chain links TRBV12-3 or TRBV12-4 to TRBJ2-7; 7 bases fit TRBD1. Trimming removed 5 bases from V and 1 base from J; junction bases left unmatched: 5. CDR3 size: 14 residues. This CDR3 reads CASSTGVLSYEQYF. The DNA of the CDR3 is TGTGCCAGCAGTACAGGGGTCCTGTCCTACGAGCAGTACTTC.

As for this clonotype: This sequence may be a read error, since a much larger clone differs from it by one base. This chain links TRBV19 with TRBJ2-5; D gene ambiguous. Germline V lookup: CDR1 LNHDA, CDR2 SQIVND (reference sequence). This CDR3 has 14 amino acids. Between the trimmed V and J ends, which lost 3 bases and 1 base, there was a span of 9 bases. In nucleotides, the CDR3 is TGTGCCAGTAGTATTAGGCGGAGCCAAGAGACCCAGTACTTC. Translating it yields CASSIRRSQETQYF.

With regard to this clonotype: It may be a read error: a sequence one base away is much more abundant. The chain uses TRBV13 and TRBJ2-1, with 7 bases lining up with TRBD1. Germline V gene sequence: CDR1 PRHDT, CDR2 FYEKMQ (reference sequence). This CDR3 has 18 amino acids. The CDR3 DNA reads as TGTGCCAGCAGCCCAAGGACAGGTGGAATGTCTACCTACAATGACCAGTTCTTC. Translated: CASSPRTGGMSTYNDQFF.

This clonotype rates as medium-sized. The chain combines TRBV18 with TRBJ2-2; D remains unclear. This CDR3 comprises 16 residues. The V and J ends lost 1 base and 0 bases respectively, with 9 bases between them. Germline V gene data show CDR1 as KGHSH and CDR2 as LQKENI. CDR3 nucleotide sequence: TGTGCCAGCTCACCACGGCAGTCACCGAACACCGGGGAGCTGTTTTTT. This translates into CASSPRQSPNTGELFF.

This clonotype is medium-sized in the sample. This chain joins TRBV19 and TRBJ2-5; D is ambiguous. Trimming took 2 bases from V and 4 from J, leaving 17 bases between them. There are 16 residues in the CDR3. The germline V gene encodes CDR1 LNHDA and CDR2 SQIVND (reference sequence). The CDR3: CASSISPGRLGETQYF. As DNA, the CDR3 is TGTGCCAGTAGTATAAGCCCAGGCAGGTTAGGAGAGACCCAGTACTTC.

On this clonotype: In this CDR3 the conserved last residue, phenylalanine or tryptophan, is missing, so a read error is likely. This sequence joins TRBV18 and TRBJ1-1; 8 nucleotides line up with TRBD1. Germline V gene lookup returns CDR1 KGHSH and CDR2 LQKENI. J lost 4 bases, V lost 1 base, and 2 bases had no gene match. CDR3 length: 14 amino acids. CDR3 sequence: CASSPRTGGTEAFL. In DNA form, the CDR3 reads TGTGCCAGCTCACCACGTACAGGGGGCACTGAAGCTTTCTTA.

This clonotype is termed medium-sized (0.01 to 0.1%). The chain carries TRBV6-5 and TRBJ2-2; D unclear. The germline V and J ends were trimmed by 8 bases and 5 bases, with 12 bases remaining between them. Germline assignment: CDR1 MNHEY and CDR2 SVGAGI. This CDR3 is 13 amino acids long. CDR3 in DNA: TGTGCCAGCTTCTCCAGAGGAACCGGGGAGCTGTTTTTT. Its protein is CASFSRGTGELFF.

By share, this clonotype ranks as medium-sized (0.01 to 0.1%). The chain is built from TRBV5-6 and TRBJ2-7; D is undetermined. CDR3 size: 12 residues. Trimming removed 4 bases at V and 0 bases at J, with 5 bases between. Germline CDR1 is SGHDT and CDR2 is YYEEEE. The CDR3 is CASSVSSYEQYF. The CDR3 bases are TGTGCCAGCAGCGTAAGCTCCTACGAGCAGTACTTC.

The chain uses TRBV18 and TRBJ1-1; D remains ambiguous. Germline CDR1 is KGHSH and CDR2 is LQKENI. The CDR3 is made up of 14 amino acids. V lost 1 base and J 5 bases, leaving 11 bases between the germline ends. CDR3: CASSPRIDSTEAFF. CDR3 DNA sequence: TGTGCCAGCTCACCACGTATCGACTCGACTGAAGCTTTCTTT.

Judged by abundance, this clonotype is medium-sized. The V gene is TRBV30, the J gene TRBJ1-5; no definite D call. The CDR3 is 13 residues long. The V end lost 3 bases, the J end lost 1 base, and 7 bases lay between the germline ends. The germline CDR1 and CDR2 sequences are GTSNPN and SVGIG (reference sequence). The CDR3 here is CAWSLQSNQPQHF. The DNA of the CDR3 is TGTGCCTGGAGCTTACAGAGCAATCAGCCCCAGCATTTT.

This clonotype counts as medium-sized. The chain has TRBV11-1 and TRBJ2-1; 11 bases match TRBD2. Germline CDR1 SGHAT, CDR2 FQDESV (reference sequence). Unmatched junction bases numbered 6, after V lost 2 bases and J lost 9 bases. CDR3 length: 15 residues. CDR3: CASSLTTSGGSEQFF. The DNA for the CDR3 is TGTGCCAGCAGCTTAACTACTAGCGGGGGAAGTGAGCAGTTCTTC.

The rearrangement uses TRBV7-2 and TRBJ2-2; no clear D. Trimming cost V 6 bases and J 6 bases, with 14 bases left between them. This CDR3 region has 14 residues. From germline, CDR1 is SGHTA and CDR2 FQGNSA. CDR3 DNA sequence: TGTGCCAGCAGGCCAGTCGGTATTTCCGGGGAGCTGTTTTTT. The encoded protein is CASRPVGISGELFF.

In DNA form, the CDR3 reads TGTGCCAGCAGTTTCAGGACACTCCGGGTCACTGAAGCTTTCTTT. It is translated as CASSFRTLRVTEAFF. This rearrangement joins TRBV27 to TRBJ1-1; D possibly corresponds to TRBD1 (5 bases). The germline V gene encodes CDR1 MNHEY and CDR2 SMNVEV (reference sequence). This CDR3 spans 15 amino acids. Trimming pared 3 bases from V and 4 bases from J, leaving 15 bases between.

As concerns this clonotype: This may arise from a read error, as a much more abundant clone is one base away. The J gene is TRBJ2-6, the V gene TRBV19; 7 positions agree with TRBD2. J was trimmed by 0 bases and V by 4 bases; bases with no gene match: 9. The CDR3 is made up of 18 amino acids. The germline gives CDR1 LNHDA, CDR2 SQIVND (reference sequence). CDR3 loop: CASSRGGRSPSGANVLTF. DNA of the CDR3: TGTGCCAGTAGTAGGGGGGGGAGATCCCCCTCTGGGGCCAACGTCCTGACTTTC.

By sample fraction, this clonotype is medium-sized. This chain uses TRBV6-1 with TRBJ2-6; D remains unclear. Trimming removed 1 base at V and 0 bases at J, with 10 bases between. Germline CDR1 reads MNHNS; CDR2 reads SASEGT. This CDR3 contains 17 residues. The CDR3 region has the DNA TGTGCCAGCAGTGAAGAGCTAGAGAACTCTGGGGCCAACGTCCTGACTTTC. Its translation: CASSEELENSGANVLTF.

In its sample, this clonotype is medium-sized. The rearrangement links TRBV4-3 to TRBJ2-6, with 10 bases that match TRBD2. V dropped 3 bases and J dropped 3; count of bases not matched to a gene: 5. The CDR3 consists of 17 residues. Germline V gene data show CDR1 as LGHNA and CDR2 as YSLEER. The CDR3 protein is CASSQSGRADGANVLTF. The CDR3 coding sequence is TGCGCCAGCAGCCAGAGCGGGAGGGCCGATGGGGCCAACGTCCTGACTTTC.

This chain links TRBV18 with TRBJ1-5; perhaps TRBD1 as D (5 bases). CDR1 and CDR2 (germline): KGHSH, LQKENI. Trimming removed 4 bases at V and 6 bases at J, with 10 bases between. CDR3 size: 13 residues. The CDR3 DNA reads as TGTGCCAGCTCACTAGGAGGGGTTCAGCCCCAGCATTTT. Protein product: CASSLGGVQPQHF.

By its share, this clonotype is medium-sized. The V call is TRBV19, the J call TRBJ1-4, with D unresolved. Trimming shortened V by 3 bases and J by 7 bases, and 9 bases separated the two germline ends. Per the germline V gene, CDR1 is LNHDA and CDR2 is SQIVND (reference sequence). CDR3 size: 13 residues. The CDR3 coding sequence is TGTGCCAGTAGTATCGCGTTACTTGAAAAACTGTTTTTT. Protein sequence: CASSIALLEKLFF.

This clonotype was counted between two and nine times. V gene TRBV12-3 or TRBV12-4 combines with J gene TRBJ2-3; 13 nucleotides line up with TRBD2. V lost 6 bases, J lost 5 bases, and 8 bases stayed unmatched. The CDR3 loop spans 16 amino acids. Written as DNA, the CDR3 is TGTGCCAGCAGCCTACCGGGACTAGCGGGGAGAGATACGCAGTATTTT. It yields the protein CASSLPGLAGRDTQYF.

With regard to this clonotype: The junction and the germline gene differ at one end; a read error may be behind it. V usage is TRBV4-3 and J usage is TRBJ2-7; D is possibly TRBD2 (5 bases). Germline V gives CDR1 LGHNA, CDR2 YSLEER. The CDR3 loop spans 18 amino acids. CDR3 in amino acids: CASSQDQKDSVILYEQYF. The CDR3 bases are TGTGCCAGCAGCCAAGATCAAAAGGACTCCGTGATACTCTACGAGCAGTACTTC.

By share, this clonotype ranks as medium-sized. The chain has TRBV18 and TRBJ2-3; possibly TRBD1 for D (6 bases). Germline V gives CDR1 KGHSH, CDR2 LQKENI. The CDR3 spans 17 residues. Trimming pared 3 bases from V and 0 bases from J, leaving 16 bases between. The CDR3 DNA reads as TGTGCCAGCTCACCGATGGTAGGGGGTTTGAGCACAGATACGCAGTATTTT. Translating gives CASSPMVGGLSTDTQYF.

As concerns this clonotype: One end of the junction does not line up with germline, which may come from a read error. The chain links TRBV11-1 to TRBJ2-1, with D unresolved. The CDR3 loop spans 14 amino acids. Germline V gene sequence: CDR1 SGHAT, CDR2 FQDESV (reference sequence). As DNA, the CDR3 is TGCGCCAGCAGCCGAAAGGCTTCCTACAATGAGCAGTTCTTC. As protein: CASSRKASYNEQFF.

The chain employs TRBV29-1 and TRBJ2-1; TRBD1 agrees at 12 bases. Unmatched junction bases numbered 9, after V lost 1 base and J lost 11 bases. CDR3 length equals 15 residues. Germline V gene data show CDR1 as SQVTM and CDR2 as ANQGSEA. CDR3 coding DNA: TGCAGCGTTGAAGGACGGGGACAGGGGGCGCGGAAGCAGTTCTTC. Translating gives CSVEGRGQGARKQFF.

This clonotype is medium-sized. The chain joins TRBV19 to TRBJ1-4, with 10 bases fitting TRBD1. This CDR3 has 14 residues. Unmatched junction bases numbered 4, after V lost 5 bases and J lost 7 bases. Germline loops: CDR1 LNHDA, CDR2 SQIVND (reference sequence). CDR3 amino acids: CASSADRGGEKLFF. The CDR3 DNA follows: TGTGCCAGTAGTGCGGACAGGGGGGGTGAAAAACTGTTTTTT.